The 15 T cell receptor beta chains presented below share a single source sample, sequenced in a study of long-term antiretroviral therapy in people with HIV. Survey-level immunoSEQ v3.0 assays were run. Some clones are missing from TCRdb's copy, which holds only in-frame ones; the method was immunoSEQ multiplex PCR. The sample yields tens of thousands of clones, about 80% seen once. The material was unsorted PBMCs, obtained 0.5 years before starting antiretroviral therapy. The source of these receptors is a man aged 35 to 55 with HIV.

In its sample, this clone was seen a few times. V and J are TRBV13 and TRBJ1-1, with a weak D call TRBD1 (6 bases). The CDR3 runs to 15 residues. Germline assignment: CDR1 PRHDT and CDR2 FYEKMQ (reference sequence). V lost 4 bases and J lost 4, with 16 bases in between. The CDR3 DNA reads TGTGCCAGCAGCTCCCAGACAGGCCTAGGCACTGAAGCTTTCTTT. It specifies CASSSQTGLGTEAFF.

The chain joins TRBV7-8 to TRBJ1-6, with a tentative D call TRBD1 (6 bases). CDR3 length equals 17 residues. Germline V gene lookup returns CDR1 SGHVS and CDR2 FQNEAQ. Trimming removed 5 bases at V and 14 bases at J, with 28 bases between. CDR3 coding DNA: TGTGCCAGCAGCATTAGCGGCGGTCGTTCCGGGGGCATGGCCCTCCACTTT. Translating gives CASSISGGRSGGMALHF. The whole variable domain, remainder taken from reference TRBV7-8 and TRBJ1-6, is GAGVSQSPRYKVAKRGQDVALRCDPISGHVSLFWYQQALGQGPEFLTYFQNEAQLDKSGLPSDRFFAERPEGSVSTLKIQRTQQEDSAVYLCASSISGGRSGGMALHFGNGTRLTVT.

The CDR3 DNA is TGCGCCAGCAGCTCAATAGGGGGGGCTGACGCCTCCGAGCAGTACTTC. It codes for CASSSIGGADASEQYF. V usage is TRBV5-1 and J usage is TRBJ2-7; a weak D match, TRBD2 (7 bases). V shed 3 bases and J shed 6 bases, with 22 bases lying between them. The CDR3 is made up of 16 amino acids. In germline, CDR1 is SGHRS, CDR2 YFSETQ.

The CDR3 DNA reads as TGTGCCAGCAGCGTAGAAAGGGGTCTATCCCCCTACACCTTC. Protein sequence: CASSVERGLSPYTF. V and J are TRBV9 and TRBJ1-2, with a possible D match to TRBD1 (5 bases). Germline V gene lookup returns CDR1 SGDLS and CDR2 YYNGEE. V was trimmed by 0 bases and J by 10 bases, leaving 16 bases between them. CDR3 length: 14 amino acids.

The chain employs TRBV15 and TRBJ1-6; D gene unclear. V gave up 0 bases and J gave up 6 bases, with 9 bases separating them. This CDR3 is built from 15 residues. Germline assignment: CDR1 LNHNV and CDR2 YYDKDF (reference sequence). The CDR3 reads CATSRDTQINSPLHF. CDR3 nucleotide sequence: TGTGCCACCAGCAGAGATACACAGATTAATTCACCCCTCCACTTT. Full variable domain (outside the CDR3, taken from reference TRBV15 and TRBJ1-6): DAMVIQNPRYQVTQFGKPVTLSCSQTLNHNVMYWYQQKSSQAPKLLFHYYDKDFNNEADTPDNFQSRRPNTSFCFLDIRSPGLGDTAMYLCATSRDTQINSPLHFGNGTRLTVT.

The V and J genes are TRBV2 and TRBJ1-5; D is perhaps TRBD1 (6 bases). The germline gives CDR1 SNHLY, CDR2 FYNNEI. The CDR3 sequence is 13 residues long. V lost 5 bases to trimming and J lost 5 bases, with 10 bases between them. CDR3 DNA: TGTGCCAGCAGTACAGGGCTAGATCAGCCCCAGCATTTT. Its translation: CASSTGLDQPQHF.

This clone has a handful of counts. CDR3 sequence reads: CASHPQGNQPQHF. The CDR3 DNA reads as TGTGCCAGTCACCCACAGGGTAATCAGCCCCAGCATTTT. The chain is built from TRBV19 and TRBJ1-5; a weak D match, TRBD1 (6 bases). CDR1 is LNHDA and CDR2 is SQIVND in the germline V gene (reference sequence). The CDR3 is 13 amino acids. V was shortened by 8 bases and J by 4 bases, with 12 bases between the two germline ends.

The chain combines TRBV6-5 with TRBJ2-7; D could derive from TRBD1 or TRBD2 (5 bases each). Germline loops: CDR1 MNHEY, CDR2 SVGAGI. Trimming pared 6 bases from V and 0 bases from J, leaving 15 bases between. The CDR3 consists of 15 residues. The CDR3 coding sequence is TGTGCCAGCAGGCCCTCCGGGACGGTCTCCTACGAGCAGTACTTC. This translates into CASRPSGTVSYEQYF.

This chain connects TRBV28 to TRBJ2-7; D possibly corresponds to TRBD2 (5 bases). This CDR3 has 15 residues. The germline gives CDR1 MDHEN, CDR2 SYDVKM. The V and J ends lost 4 bases and 7 bases respectively, with 20 bases between them. The CDR3 sequence: CASSSDREYGREQYF. CDR3 in DNA: TGTGCCAGCAGTTCGGACCGGGAATACGGGCGAGAGCAGTACTTC.

The chain carries TRBV6-5 and TRBJ1-5; D is perhaps TRBD1 (5 bases). Germline CDR1 MNHEY, CDR2 SVGAGI. The germline V and J ends were trimmed by 8 bases and 0 bases, with 14 bases remaining between them. The CDR3 has 15 amino acids. CDR3 in amino acids: CASGWGLYSNQPQHF. In DNA, the CDR3 is TGTGCCAGCGGGTGGGGCCTCTATAGCAATCAGCCCCAGCATTTT.

The rearrangement uses TRBV10-1 and TRBJ2-5; TRBD1 matches 9 bases. With 6 bases clipped from V and 2 bases from J, the junction kept 10 bases outside the gene matches. Germline V gene data show CDR1 as WNHNN and CDR2 as SYGVQD (reference sequence). This CDR3 region has 16 residues. The CDR3 sequence: CASRIRTGEIQETQYF. The CDR3 nucleotides are TGCGCCAGCAGGATCAGGACAGGGGAGATTCAAGAGACCCAGTACTTC.

The J gene is TRBJ1-1, the V gene TRBV28; D not resolved. Looked up from germline, CDR1 is MDHEN and CDR2 is SYDVKM. The CDR3 contains 14 residues. Trimming stripped 5 bases from V and 1 base from J, with 11 bases between. CDR3: CASSPSWKNTEAFF. CDR3 nucleotide sequence: TGTGCCAGCAGTCCATCCTGGAAGAACACTGAAGCTTTCTTT.

The chain recombines TRBV5-6 with TRBJ1-1; D remains ambiguous. Between the trimmed V and J ends, which lost 1 base and 4 bases, there was a span of 8 bases. Germline values: CDR1 SGHDT, CDR2 YYEEEE. CDR3 length equals 13 residues. The CDR3 DNA reads TGTGCCAGCAGCTTGTTTGTCGGCACTGAAGCTTTCTTT. As protein: CASSLFVGTEAFF.

V is TRBV28 and J is TRBJ1-2, with D perhaps TRBD1 (6 bases). CDR1 is MDHEN, CDR2 SYDVKM, per germline. The CDR3 is made up of 15 amino acids. Trimming stripped 4 bases from V and 8 bases from J, with 20 bases between. CDR3 DNA sequence: TGTGCCAGCAGTTCACTACAGGGAATGATAAGAGGCTACACCTTC. It codes for CASSSLQGMIRGYTF.

The V call is TRBV5-8, the J call TRBJ2-3; D call uncertain. Germline V gene sequence: CDR1 SGHTS, CDR2 YDEGEE. The CDR3 contains 12 residues. The V and J ends lost 6 bases and 9 bases respectively, with 14 bases between them. The CDR3: CASNVQRFTQYF. The CDR3 DNA follows: TGTGCCAGCAACGTACAGAGGTTCACGCAGTATTTT.